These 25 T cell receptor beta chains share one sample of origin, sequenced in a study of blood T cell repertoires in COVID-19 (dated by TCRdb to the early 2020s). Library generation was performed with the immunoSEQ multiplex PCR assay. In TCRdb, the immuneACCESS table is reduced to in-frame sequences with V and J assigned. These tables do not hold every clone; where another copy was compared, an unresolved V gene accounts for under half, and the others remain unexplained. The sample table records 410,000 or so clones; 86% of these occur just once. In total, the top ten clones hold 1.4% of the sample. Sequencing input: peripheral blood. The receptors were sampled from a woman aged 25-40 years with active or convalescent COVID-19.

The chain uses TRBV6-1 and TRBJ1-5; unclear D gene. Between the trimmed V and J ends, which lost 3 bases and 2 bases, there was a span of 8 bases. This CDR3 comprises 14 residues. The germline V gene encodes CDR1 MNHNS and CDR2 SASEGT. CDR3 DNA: TGTGCCAGCAGTGACGGGGTACGCAATCAGCCCCAGCATTTT. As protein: CASSDGVRNQPQHF.

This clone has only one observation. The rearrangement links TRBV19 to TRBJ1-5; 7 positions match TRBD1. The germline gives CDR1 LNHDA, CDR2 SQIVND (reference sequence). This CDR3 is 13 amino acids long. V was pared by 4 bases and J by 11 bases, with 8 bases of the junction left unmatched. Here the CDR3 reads CASSTLDREAQHF. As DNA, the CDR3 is TGTGCCAGTAGTACCCTAGACAGGGAGGCCCAGCATTTT.

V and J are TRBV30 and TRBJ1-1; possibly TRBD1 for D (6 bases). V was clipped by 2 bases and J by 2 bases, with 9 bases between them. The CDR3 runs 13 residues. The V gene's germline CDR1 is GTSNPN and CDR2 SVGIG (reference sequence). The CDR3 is CAWSLQGNTEAFF. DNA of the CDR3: TGTGCCTGGAGTCTACAGGGCAACACTGAAGCTTTCTTT.

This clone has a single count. The CDR3 DNA reads TGTGCCAGTAAAACCAGGGGGCTACAACTCGGTGAGACCCAGTACTTC. This encodes CASKTRGLQLGETQYF. V and J are TRBV27 and TRBJ2-5; 8 bases align to TRBD1. The CDR3 totals 16 residues. The ends lost 9 bases at V and 5 bases at J; junction bases unmatched: 17. Per the germline V gene, CDR1 is MNHEY and CDR2 is SMNVEV (reference sequence).

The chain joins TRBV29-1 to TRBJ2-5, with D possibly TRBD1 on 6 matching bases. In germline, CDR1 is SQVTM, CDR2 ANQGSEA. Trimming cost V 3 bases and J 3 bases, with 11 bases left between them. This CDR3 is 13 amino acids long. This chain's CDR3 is CSVEGALEETQYF. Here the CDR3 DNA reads TGCAGCGTTGAGGGGGCGCTGGAAGAGACCCAGTACTTC.

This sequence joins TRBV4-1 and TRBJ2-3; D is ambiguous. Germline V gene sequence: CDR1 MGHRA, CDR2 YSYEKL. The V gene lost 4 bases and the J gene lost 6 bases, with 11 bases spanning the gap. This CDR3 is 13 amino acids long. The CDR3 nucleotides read TGCGCCAGCAGCCTGGGCAGATCGGATACGCAGTATTTT. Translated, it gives CASSLGRSDTQYF.

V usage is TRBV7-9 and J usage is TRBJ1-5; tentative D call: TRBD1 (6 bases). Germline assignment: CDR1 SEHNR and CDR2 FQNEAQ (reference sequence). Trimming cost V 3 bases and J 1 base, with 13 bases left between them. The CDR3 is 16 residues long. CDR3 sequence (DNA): TGTGCCAGCAGCTTCCTTGGTGGGGGCAGCAATCAGCCCCAGCATTTT. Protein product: CASSFLGGGSNQPQHF.

CDR3 in amino acids: CASSPFTASNQGTQYF. The DNA for the CDR3 is TGTGCCAGCAGCCCTTTTACGGCTTCCAATCAGGGGACGCAGTATTTT. The J gene is TRBJ2-3, the V gene TRBV11-2; tentatively, D is TRBD1 (6 bases). The CDR3 has 16 amino acids. The germline CDR1 and CDR2 sequences are SGHAT and FQNNGV. The ends were cut back, 5 bases at V and 9 bases at J, with 24 bases in the middle.

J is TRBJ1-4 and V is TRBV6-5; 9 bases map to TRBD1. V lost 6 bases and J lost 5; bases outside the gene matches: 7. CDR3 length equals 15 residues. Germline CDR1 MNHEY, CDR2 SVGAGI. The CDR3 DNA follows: TGTGCCAGCAGACCCTCCGGGACAGGGAATGAAAAACTGTTTTTT. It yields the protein CASRPSGTGNEKLFF.

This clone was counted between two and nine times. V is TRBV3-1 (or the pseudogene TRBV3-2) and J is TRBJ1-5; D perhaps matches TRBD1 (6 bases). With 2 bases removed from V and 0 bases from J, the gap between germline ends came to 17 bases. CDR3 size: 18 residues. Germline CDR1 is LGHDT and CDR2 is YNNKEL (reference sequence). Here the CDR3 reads CASSQTGNTSYSNQPQHF. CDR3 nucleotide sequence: TGTGCCAGCAGCCAAACAGGGAACACAAGTTATAGCAATCAGCCCCAGCATTTT.

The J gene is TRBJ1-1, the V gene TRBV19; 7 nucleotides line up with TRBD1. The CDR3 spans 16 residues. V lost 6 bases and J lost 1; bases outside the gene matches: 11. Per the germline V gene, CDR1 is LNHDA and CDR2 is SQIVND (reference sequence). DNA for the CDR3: TGTGCCAGTAGACCAATCTTCGGACAGGCGAACACTGAAGCTTTCTTT. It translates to CASRPIFGQANTEAFF.

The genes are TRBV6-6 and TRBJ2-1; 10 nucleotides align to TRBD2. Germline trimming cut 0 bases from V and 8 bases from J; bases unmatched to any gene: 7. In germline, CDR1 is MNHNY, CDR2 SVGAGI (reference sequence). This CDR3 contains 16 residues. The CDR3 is CASSYSSSGRADEQFF. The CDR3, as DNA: TGTGCCAGCAGTTACTCGTCAAGCGGGAGGGCCGATGAGCAGTTCTTC.

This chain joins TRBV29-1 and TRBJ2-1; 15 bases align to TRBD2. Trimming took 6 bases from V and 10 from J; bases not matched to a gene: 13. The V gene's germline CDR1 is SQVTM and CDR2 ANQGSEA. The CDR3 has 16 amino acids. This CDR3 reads CSVGRTSGGVSYEQFF. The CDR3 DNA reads TGCAGCGTCGGACGGACTAGCGGGGGGGTCTCATACGAGCAGTTCTTC.

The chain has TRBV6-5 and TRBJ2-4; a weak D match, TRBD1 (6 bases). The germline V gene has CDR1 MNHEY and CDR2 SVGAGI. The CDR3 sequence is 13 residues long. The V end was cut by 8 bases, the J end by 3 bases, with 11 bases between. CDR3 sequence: CASSGQYKNIQYF. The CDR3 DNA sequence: TGTGCCAGCTCCGGACAGTACAAAAACATTCAGTACTTC.

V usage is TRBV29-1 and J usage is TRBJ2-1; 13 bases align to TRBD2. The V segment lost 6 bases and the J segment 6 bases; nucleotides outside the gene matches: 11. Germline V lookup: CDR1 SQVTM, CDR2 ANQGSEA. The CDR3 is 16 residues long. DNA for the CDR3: TGCAGCGTGACAGGGCAGGGACTAGCGGGAAGCAATGAGCAGTTCTTC. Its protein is CSVTGQGLAGSNEQFF.

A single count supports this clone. CDR3 residues: CASSTGQGAYGYTF. The CDR3 bases are TGTGCCAGCAGCACTGGACAGGGGGCGTATGGCTACACCTTC. The chain employs TRBV5-8 and TRBJ1-2; TRBD1 matches at 11 bases. From germline, CDR1 is SGHTS and CDR2 YDEGEE. The ends lost 4 bases at V and 5 bases at J; junction bases unmatched: 4. The CDR3 has 14 amino acids.

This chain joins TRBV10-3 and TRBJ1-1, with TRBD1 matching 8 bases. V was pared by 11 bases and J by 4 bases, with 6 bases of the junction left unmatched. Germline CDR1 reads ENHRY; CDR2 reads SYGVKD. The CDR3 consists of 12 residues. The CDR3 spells CAAGQGATEAFF. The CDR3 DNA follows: TGTGCCGCCGGACAGGGCGCCACTGAAGCTTTCTTT.

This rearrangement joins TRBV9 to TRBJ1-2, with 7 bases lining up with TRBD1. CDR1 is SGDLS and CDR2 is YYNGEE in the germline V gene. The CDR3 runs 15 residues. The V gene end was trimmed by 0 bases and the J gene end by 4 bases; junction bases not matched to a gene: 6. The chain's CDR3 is CASSVAGQPFYGYTF. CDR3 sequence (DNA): TGTGCCAGCAGCGTAGCGGGACAGCCCTTCTATGGCTACACCTTC.

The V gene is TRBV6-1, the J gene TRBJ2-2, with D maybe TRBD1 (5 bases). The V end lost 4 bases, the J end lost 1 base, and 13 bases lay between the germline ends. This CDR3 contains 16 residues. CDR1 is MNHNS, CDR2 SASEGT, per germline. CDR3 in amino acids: CASSGDRNQNTGELFF. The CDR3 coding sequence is TGTGCCAGCAGTGGCGACAGAAACCAGAACACCGGGGAGCTGTTTTTT.

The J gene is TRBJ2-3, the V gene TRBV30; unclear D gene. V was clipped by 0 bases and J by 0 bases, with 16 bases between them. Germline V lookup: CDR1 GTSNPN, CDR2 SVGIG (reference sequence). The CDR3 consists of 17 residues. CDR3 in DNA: TGTGCCTGGAGTGTACGATCGAGCGCCATAAGCACAGATACGCAGTATTTT. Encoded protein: CAWSVRSSAISTDTQYF. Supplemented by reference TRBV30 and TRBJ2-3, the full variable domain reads SQTIHQWPATLVQPVGSPLSLECTVEGTSNPNLYWYRQAAGRGLQLLFYSVGIGQISSEVPQNLSASRPQDRQFILSSKKLLLSDSGFYLCAWSVRSSAISTDTQYFGPGTRLTVL.

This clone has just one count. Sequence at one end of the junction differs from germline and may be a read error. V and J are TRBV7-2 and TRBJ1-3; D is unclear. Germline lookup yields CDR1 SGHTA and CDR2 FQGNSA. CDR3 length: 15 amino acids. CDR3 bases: TGTGCCAGCAGCTTAGCGCGGGCTTCTGGAAACACCGTATATTTT. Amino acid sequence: CASSLARASGNTVYF.

In nucleotides, the CDR3 is TGTGCCAGCAGCCCACAGGCGACAGGGTCTTCATCTGGTGGCTACACCTTC. Its protein product is CASSPQATGSSSGGYTF. The gene calls are TRBV5-4 and TRBJ1-2; 7 bases are shared with TRBD1. This CDR3 spans 17 amino acids. V lost 4 bases, J lost 7 bases, and 19 bases stayed unmatched. CDR1 and CDR2 (germline): SGHNT, YYREEE (reference sequence).

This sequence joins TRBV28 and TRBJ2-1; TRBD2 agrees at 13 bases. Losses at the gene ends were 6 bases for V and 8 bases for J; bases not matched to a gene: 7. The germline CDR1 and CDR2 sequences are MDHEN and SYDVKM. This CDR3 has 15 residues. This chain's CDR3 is CASSQGTSGMDEQFF. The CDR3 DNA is TGTGCCAGCAGCCAAGGGACTAGCGGGATGGATGAGCAGTTCTTC.

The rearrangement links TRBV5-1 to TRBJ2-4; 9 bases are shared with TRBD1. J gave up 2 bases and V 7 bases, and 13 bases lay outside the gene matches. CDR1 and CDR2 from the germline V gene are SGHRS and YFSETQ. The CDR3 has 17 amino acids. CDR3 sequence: CASRPKDRGWTKNIQYF. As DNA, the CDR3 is TGCGCCAGCCGACCAAAGGACAGGGGTTGGACCAAAAACATTCAGTACTTC.

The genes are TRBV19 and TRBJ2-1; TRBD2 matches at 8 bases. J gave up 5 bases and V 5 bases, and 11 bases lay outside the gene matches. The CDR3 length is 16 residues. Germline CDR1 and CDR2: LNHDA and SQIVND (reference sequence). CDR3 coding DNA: TGTGCCAGTAGTTTTTCCCTAGCGGGCCTCAACAATGAGCAGTTCTTC. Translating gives CASSFSLAGLNNEQFF.